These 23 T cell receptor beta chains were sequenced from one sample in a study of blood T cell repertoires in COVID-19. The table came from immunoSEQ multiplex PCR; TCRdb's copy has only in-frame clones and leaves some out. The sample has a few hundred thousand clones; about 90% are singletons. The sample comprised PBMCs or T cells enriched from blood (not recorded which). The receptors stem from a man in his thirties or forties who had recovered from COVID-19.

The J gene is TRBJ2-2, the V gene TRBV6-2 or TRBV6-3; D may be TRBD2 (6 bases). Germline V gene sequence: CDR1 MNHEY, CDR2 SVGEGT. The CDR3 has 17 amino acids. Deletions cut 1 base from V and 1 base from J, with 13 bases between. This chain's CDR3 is CASSYFPLAENTGELFF. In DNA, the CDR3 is TGTGCCAGCAGTTACTTCCCTTTAGCGGAGAACACCGGGGAGCTGTTTTTT.

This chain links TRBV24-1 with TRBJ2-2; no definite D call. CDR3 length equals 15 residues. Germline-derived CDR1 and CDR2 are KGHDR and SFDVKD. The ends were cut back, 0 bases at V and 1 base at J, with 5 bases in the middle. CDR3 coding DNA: TGTGCCACCAGTGATTTGCGTGTGAACACCGGGGAGCTGTTTTTT. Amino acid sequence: CATSDLRVNTGELFF.

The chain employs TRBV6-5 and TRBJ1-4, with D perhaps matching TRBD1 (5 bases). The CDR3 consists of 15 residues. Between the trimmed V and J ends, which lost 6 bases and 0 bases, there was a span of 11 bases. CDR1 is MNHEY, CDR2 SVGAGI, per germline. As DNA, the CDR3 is TGTGCCAGCAGACCTCAGGGATCAACTAATGAAAAACTGTTTTTT. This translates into CASRPQGSTNEKLFF.

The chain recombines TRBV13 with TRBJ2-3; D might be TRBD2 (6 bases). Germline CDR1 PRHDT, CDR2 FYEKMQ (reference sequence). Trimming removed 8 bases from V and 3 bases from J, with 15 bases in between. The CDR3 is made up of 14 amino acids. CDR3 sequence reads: CASGLGRTTDTQYF. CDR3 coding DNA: TGTGCCAGCGGTCTGGGGAGGACTACAGATACGCAGTATTTT.

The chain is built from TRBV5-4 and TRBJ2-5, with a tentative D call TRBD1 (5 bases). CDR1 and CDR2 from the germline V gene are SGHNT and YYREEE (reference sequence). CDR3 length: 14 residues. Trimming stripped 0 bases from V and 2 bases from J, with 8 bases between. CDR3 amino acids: CASSLVRGQETQYF. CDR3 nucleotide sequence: TGTGCCAGCAGCTTGGTTAGGGGACAAGAGACCCAGTACTTC.

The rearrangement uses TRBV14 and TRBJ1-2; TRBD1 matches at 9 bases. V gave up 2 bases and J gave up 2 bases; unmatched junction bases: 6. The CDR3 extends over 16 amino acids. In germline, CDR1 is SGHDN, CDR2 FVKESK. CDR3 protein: CASSQYPGQGNYGYTF. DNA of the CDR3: TGTGCCAGCAGCCAATACCCGGGACAGGGAAACTATGGCTACACCTTC.

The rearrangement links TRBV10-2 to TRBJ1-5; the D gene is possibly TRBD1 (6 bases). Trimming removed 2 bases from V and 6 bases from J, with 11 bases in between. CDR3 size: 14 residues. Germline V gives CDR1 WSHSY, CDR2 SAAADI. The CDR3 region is CASSEAGEGQPQHF. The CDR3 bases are TGCGCCAGCAGTGAGGCAGGGGAGGGTCAGCCCCAGCATTTT.

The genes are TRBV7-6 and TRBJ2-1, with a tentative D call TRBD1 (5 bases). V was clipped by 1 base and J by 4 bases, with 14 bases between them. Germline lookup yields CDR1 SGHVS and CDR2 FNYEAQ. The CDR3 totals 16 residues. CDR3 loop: CASSLGPLRTYNEQFF. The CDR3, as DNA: TGTGCCAGCAGCTTAGGGCCCCTGAGGACATACAATGAGCAGTTCTTC.

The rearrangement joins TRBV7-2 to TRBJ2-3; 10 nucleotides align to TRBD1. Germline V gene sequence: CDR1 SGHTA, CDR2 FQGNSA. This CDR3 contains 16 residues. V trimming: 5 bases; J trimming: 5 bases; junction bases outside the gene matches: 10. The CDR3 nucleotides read TGTGCCAGCAGCCCCAACCGGGACAGGGGACGAGATACGCAGTATTTT. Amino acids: CASSPNRDRGRDTQYF.

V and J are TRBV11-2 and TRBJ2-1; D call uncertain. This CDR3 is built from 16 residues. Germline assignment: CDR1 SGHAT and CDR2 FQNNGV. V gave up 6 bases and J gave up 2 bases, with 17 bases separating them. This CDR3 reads CASRRAGQAAYNEQFF. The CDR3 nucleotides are TGTGCCAGCAGGAGAGCTGGGCAGGCAGCCTACAATGAGCAGTTCTTC.

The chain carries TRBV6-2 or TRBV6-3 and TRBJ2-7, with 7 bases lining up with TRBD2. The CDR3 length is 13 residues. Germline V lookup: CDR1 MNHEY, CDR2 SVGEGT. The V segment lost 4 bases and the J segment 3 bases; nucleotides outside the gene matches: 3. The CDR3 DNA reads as TGTGCCAGCAGTTTGGGGGGGGGCTACGAGCAGTACTTC. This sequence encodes CASSLGGGYEQYF.

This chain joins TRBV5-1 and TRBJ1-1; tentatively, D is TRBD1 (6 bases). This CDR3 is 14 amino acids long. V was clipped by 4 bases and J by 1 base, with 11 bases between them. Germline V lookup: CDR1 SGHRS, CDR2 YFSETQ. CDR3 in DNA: TGCGCCAGCAGCCCGGACAGTCGGAACACTGAAGCTTTCTTT. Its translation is CASSPDSRNTEAFF.

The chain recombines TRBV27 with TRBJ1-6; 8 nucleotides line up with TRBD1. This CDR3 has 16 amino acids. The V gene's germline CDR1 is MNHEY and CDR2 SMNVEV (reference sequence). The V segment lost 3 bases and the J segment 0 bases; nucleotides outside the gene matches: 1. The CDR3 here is CASSFGQGSYNSPLHF. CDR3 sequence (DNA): TGTGCCAGCAGTTTCGGACAGGGCTCCTATAATTCACCCCTCCACTTT.

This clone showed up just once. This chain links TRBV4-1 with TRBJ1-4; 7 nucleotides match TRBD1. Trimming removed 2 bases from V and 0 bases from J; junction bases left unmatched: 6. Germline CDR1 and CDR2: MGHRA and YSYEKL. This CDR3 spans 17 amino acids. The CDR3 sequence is CASSQPITGATNEKLFF. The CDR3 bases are TGCGCCAGCAGCCAACCGATAACAGGGGCAACTAATGAAAAACTGTTTTTT.

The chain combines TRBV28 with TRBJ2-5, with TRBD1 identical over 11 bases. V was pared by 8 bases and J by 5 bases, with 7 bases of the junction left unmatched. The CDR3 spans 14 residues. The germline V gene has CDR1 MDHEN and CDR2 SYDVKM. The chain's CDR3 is CASAGQGAGETQYF. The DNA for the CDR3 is TGTGCCAGCGCCGGACAGGGGGCAGGGGAGACCCAGTACTTC.

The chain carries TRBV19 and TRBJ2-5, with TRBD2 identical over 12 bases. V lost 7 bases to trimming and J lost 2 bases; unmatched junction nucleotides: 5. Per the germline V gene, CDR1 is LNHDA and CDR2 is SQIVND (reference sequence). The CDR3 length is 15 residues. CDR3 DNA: TGTGCCAGTACCTATACTAGCGGGGGGCAAGAGACCCAGTACTTC. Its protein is CASTYTSGGQETQYF.

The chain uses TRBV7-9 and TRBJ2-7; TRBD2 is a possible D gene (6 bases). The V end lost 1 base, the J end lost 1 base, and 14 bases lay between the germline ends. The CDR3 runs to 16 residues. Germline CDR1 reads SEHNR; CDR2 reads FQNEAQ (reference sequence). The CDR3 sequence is CASSLGPRGGSYEQYF. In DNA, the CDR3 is TGTGCCAGCAGCTTAGGTCCGCGGGGCGGATCCTACGAGCAGTACTTC.

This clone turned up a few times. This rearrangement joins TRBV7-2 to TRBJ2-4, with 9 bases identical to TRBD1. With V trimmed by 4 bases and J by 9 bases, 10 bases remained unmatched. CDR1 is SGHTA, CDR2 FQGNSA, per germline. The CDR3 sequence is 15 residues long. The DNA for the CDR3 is TGTGCCAGCAGCTCCGGGACAGGGCCTAAGGGCATTCAGTACTTC. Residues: CASSSGTGPKGIQYF.

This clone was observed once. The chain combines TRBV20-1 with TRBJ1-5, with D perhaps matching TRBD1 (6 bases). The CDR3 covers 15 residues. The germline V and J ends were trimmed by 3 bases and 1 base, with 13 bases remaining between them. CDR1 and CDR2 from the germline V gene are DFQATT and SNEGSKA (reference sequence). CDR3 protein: CSASRGGGSNQPQHF. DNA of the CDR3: TGCAGTGCTAGTAGAGGGGGGGGAAGCAATCAGCCCCAGCATTTT.

The DNA for the CDR3 is TGCGCCAGCAGCTTGTACCCTAGCGGGGACACCGGGGAGCTGTTTTTT. This gives the protein CASSLYPSGDTGELFF. V usage is TRBV5-1 and J usage is TRBJ2-2; 9 nucleotides agree with TRBD2. The germline CDR1 and CDR2 sequences are SGHRS and YFSETQ. Trimming took 1 base from V and 3 from J; bases not matched to a gene: 4. The CDR3 is made up of 16 amino acids.

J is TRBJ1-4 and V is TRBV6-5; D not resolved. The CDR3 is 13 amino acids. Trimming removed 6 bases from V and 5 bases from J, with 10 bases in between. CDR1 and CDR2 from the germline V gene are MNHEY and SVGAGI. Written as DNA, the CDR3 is TGTGCCAGCAGCCAAAACAGAAATGAAAAACTGTTTTTT. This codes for CASSQNRNEKLFF.

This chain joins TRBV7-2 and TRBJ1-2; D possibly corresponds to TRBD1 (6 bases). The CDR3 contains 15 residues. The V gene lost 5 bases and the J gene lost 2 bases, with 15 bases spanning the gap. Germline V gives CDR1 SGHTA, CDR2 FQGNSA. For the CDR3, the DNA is TGTGCCAGCAGCCCCGGGGCAGGGACAAACTATGGCTACACCTTC. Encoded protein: CASSPGAGTNYGYTF.

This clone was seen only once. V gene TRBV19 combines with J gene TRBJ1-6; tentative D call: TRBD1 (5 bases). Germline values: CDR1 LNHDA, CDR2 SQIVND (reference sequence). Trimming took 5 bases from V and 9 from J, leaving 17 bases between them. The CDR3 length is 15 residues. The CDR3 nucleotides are TGTGCCAGTAGTCCCGACTGGGGCGCTTCTTCACCCCTCCACTTT. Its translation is CASSPDWGASSPLHF.